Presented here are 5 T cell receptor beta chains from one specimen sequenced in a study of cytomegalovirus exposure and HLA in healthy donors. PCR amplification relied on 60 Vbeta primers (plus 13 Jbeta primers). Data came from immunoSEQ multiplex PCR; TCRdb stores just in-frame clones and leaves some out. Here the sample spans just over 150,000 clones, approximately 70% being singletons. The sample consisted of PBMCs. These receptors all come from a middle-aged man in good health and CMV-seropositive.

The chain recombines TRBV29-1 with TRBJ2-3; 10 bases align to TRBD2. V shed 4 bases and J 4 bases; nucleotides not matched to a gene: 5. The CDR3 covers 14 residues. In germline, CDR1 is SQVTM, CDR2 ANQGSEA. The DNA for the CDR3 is TGCAGCGTTGTAGCGGGGGGTAGTGCAGATACGCAGTATTTT. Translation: CSVVAGGSADTQYF.

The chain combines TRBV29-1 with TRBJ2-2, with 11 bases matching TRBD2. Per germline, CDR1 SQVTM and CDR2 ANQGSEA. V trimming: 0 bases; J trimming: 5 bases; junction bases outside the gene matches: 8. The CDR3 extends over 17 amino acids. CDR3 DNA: TGCAGCGTTGAAGATCCCATAGCGGGGGGGTCTACCGGGGAGCTGTTTTTT. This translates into CSVEDPIAGGSTGELFF.

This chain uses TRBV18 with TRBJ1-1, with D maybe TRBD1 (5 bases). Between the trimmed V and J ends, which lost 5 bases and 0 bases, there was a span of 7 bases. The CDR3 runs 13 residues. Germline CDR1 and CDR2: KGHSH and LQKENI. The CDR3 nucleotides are TGTGCCAGCTCAGCGACAGTGAACACTGAAGCTTTCTTT. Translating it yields CASSATVNTEAFF.

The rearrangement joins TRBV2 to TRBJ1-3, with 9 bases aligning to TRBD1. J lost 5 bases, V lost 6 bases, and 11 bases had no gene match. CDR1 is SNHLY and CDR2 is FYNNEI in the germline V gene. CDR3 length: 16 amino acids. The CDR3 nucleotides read TGTGCCAGCAGGGGAGGACAGGGGTCCTACCGAAACACCATATATTTT. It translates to CASRGGQGSYRNTIYF. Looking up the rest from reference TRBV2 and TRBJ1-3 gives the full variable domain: EPEVTQTPSHQVTQMGQEVILRCVPISNHLYFYWYRQILGQKVEFLVSFYNNEISEKSEIFDDQFSVERPDGSNFTLKIRSTKLEDSAMYFCASRGGQGSYRNTIYFGEGSWLTVV.

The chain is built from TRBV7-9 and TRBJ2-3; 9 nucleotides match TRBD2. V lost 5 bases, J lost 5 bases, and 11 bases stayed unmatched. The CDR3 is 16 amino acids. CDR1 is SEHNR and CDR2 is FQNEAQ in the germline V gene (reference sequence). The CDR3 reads CASSNRLAASIDTQYF. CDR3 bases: TGTGCCAGCAGCAACCGACTAGCGGCGAGTATAGATACGCAGTATTTT.